These 8 T cell receptor beta chains were sequenced from one sample in a study of neurological immune-mediated disorders. TCRdb independently ran MiXCR on the 5' RACE reads; one entry per CDR3 protein. The sample includes more than 45,000 distinct CDR3 sequences, 2% to 2.5% of them seen just once. Specimen: PBMCs. The receptor source for this set is a man in his forties or fifties with multiple sclerosis.

In its sample, this clonotype was seen many times. V and J are TRBV6-2 or TRBV6-3 and TRBJ2-3; 12 bases line up with TRBD2. CDR3 length: 18 amino acids. V lost 5 bases to trimming and J lost 2 bases; unmatched junction nucleotides: 11. Germline CDR1 is MNHEY and CDR2 is SVGEGT. For the CDR3, the DNA is TGTGCCAGCAGTCAGATCACGGGACTAGCGGGTTTCACAGATACGCAGTATTTT. It yields the protein CASSQITGLAGFTDTQYF.

Many counts were recorded for this clonotype. V gene TRBV18 combines with J gene TRBJ1-2; D is ambiguous. Trimming removed 6 bases at V and 1 base at J, with 9 bases between. In germline, CDR1 is KGHSH, CDR2 LQKENI. The CDR3 has 13 residues. CDR3 coding DNA: TGTGCCAGCTCCCCCGCTTTTAACTATGGCTACACCTTC. Protein product: CASSPAFNYGYTF.

This clonotype was detected ten times or more. This chain uses TRBV20-1 with TRBJ2-3; 8 nucleotides align to TRBD2. J lost 5 bases, V lost 5 bases, and 12 bases had no gene match. This CDR3 spans 15 amino acids. The germline V gene encodes CDR1 DFQATT and CDR2 SNEGSKA (reference sequence). For the CDR3, the DNA is TGCAGTGCTGCCCTAGGAGCGGGGGAGGTAGATACGCAGTATTTT. This codes for CSAALGAGEVDTQYF.

This clonotype was recorded many times. The chain employs TRBV20-1 and TRBJ2-2; D is perhaps TRBD1 or TRBD2 (5 bases each). The germline V gene encodes CDR1 DFQATT and CDR2 SNEGSKA (reference sequence). The CDR3 is 15 residues long. The V and J ends lost 6 bases and 8 bases respectively, with 22 bases between them. The CDR3 DNA reads as TGCAGTGCCAGAAGCTACGGGACCACGCTTGGGGAGCTGTTTTTT. Translating it yields CSARSYGTTLGELFF.

Many counts were recorded for this clonotype. The gene calls are TRBV28 and TRBJ2-2; perhaps TRBD2 as D (6 bases). Germline CDR1 MDHEN, CDR2 SYDVKM. This CDR3 region has 13 residues. Trimming removed 6 bases from V and 6 bases from J, with 11 bases in between. CDR3 bases: TGTGCCAGCAGACGCCCGGGGGCCGGGGAGCTGTTTTTT. Its protein is CASRRPGAGELFF.

The sample holds a few counts of this clonotype. The chain recombines TRBV20-1 with TRBJ2-1, with TRBD2 matching over 11 bases. Germline CDR1 reads DFQATT; CDR2 reads SNEGSKA (reference sequence). J lost 8 bases, V lost 1 base, and 10 bases had no gene match. The CDR3 contains 16 residues. The CDR3 here is CSARGLAGPGIDEQFF. The CDR3 DNA reads as TGCAGTGCTAGAGGACTAGCGGGACCGGGGATCGATGAGCAGTTCTTC.

This clonotype was recorded at least ten times. The chain couples TRBV20-1 to TRBJ2-5, with 10 bases that match TRBD2. The trim removed 5 bases at V and 4 bases at J, leaving 4 bases unmatched. CDR1 and CDR2 from the germline V gene are DFQATT and SNEGSKA (reference sequence). The CDR3 covers 13 residues. CDR3 sequence reads: CSAALAGLETQYF. The CDR3 DNA is TGCAGTGCTGCACTAGCGGGGCTAGAGACCCAGTACTTC.

This clonotype was seen at least ten times. This sequence joins TRBV20-1 and TRBJ2-1; TRBD1 aligns across 7 bases. The CDR3 contains 13 residues. CDR1 DFQATT and CDR2 SNEGSKA come from the germline V gene (reference sequence). V was pared by 5 bases and J by 3 bases, with 4 bases of the junction left unmatched. Written as DNA, the CDR3 is TGCAGTGCTCACAGGGGCCTCTACAATGAGCAGTTCTTC. It translates to CSAHRGLYNEQFF.